This T cell receptor (beta chain) was found in a study of molecular identifiers for immune sequencing clone quantification. Germline V lookup: CDR1 SGHTA, CDR2 FQGNSA. The germline V and J ends were trimmed by 5 bases and 5 bases, with 27 bases remaining between them. The CDR3 has 18 residues. MiXCR was run by TCRdb on the PCR reads, yielding one entry per CDR3 protein. This sample has under 600,000 distinct CDR3 sequences, with about 25% found just once. The sample holds a few counts of this clonotype. This receptor was taken from a human donor in good health. Some libraries in this study had Jurkat cell RNA spiked in. The specimen sequenced was naive CD8+ T cells from blood, with Jurkat cell RNA spiked in. The subset is: FACS-sorted CD8+CD4-CCR7+CD45RA+ naive T cells. V usage is TRBV7-2 and J usage is TRBJ1-2; tentative D call: TRBD1 (5 bases). DNA of the CDR3: TGTGCCAGCAGCCTCGATATGGGCGCTACAGGATGGGGGTATGGCTACACCTTC. Translation: CASSLDMGATGWGYGYTF.